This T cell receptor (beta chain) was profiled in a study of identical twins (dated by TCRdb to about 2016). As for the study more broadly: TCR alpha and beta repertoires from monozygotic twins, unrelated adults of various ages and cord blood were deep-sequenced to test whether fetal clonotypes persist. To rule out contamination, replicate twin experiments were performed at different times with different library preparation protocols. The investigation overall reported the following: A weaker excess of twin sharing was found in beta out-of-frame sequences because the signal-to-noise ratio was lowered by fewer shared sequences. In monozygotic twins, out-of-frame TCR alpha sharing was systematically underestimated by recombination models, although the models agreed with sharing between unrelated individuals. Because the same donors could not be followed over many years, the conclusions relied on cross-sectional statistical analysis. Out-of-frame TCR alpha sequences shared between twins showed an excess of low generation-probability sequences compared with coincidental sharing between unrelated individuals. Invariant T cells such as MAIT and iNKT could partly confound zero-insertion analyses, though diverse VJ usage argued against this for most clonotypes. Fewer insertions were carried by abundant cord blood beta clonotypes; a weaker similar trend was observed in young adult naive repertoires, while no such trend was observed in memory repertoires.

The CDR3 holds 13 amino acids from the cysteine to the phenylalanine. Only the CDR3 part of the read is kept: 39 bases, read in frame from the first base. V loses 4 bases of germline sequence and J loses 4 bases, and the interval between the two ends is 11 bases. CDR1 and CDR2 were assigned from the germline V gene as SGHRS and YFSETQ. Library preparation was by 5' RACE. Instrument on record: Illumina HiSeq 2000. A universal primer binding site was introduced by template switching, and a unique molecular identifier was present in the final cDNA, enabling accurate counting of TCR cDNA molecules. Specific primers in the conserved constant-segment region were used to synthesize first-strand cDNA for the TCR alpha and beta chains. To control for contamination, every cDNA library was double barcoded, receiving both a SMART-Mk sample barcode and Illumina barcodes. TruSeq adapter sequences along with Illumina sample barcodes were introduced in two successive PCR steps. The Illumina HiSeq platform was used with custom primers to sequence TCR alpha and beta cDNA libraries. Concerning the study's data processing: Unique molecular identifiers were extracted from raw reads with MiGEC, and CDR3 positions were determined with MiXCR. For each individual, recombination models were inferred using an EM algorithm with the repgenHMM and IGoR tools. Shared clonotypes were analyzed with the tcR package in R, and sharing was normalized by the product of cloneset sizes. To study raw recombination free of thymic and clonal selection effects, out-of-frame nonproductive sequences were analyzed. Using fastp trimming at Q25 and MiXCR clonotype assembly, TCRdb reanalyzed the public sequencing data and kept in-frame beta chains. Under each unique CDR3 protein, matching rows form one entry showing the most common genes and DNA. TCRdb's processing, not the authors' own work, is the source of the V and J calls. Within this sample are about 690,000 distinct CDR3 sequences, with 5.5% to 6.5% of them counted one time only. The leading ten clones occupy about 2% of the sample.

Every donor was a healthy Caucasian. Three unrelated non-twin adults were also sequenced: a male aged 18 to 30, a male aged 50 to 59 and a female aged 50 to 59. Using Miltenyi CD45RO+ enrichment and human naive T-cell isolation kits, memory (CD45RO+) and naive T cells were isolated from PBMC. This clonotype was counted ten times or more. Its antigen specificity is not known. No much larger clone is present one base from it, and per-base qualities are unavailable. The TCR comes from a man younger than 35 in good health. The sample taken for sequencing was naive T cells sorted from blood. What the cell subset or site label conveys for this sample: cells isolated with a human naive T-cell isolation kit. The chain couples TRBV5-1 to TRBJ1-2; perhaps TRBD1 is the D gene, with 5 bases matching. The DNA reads TGCGCCAGCAGCGCGGGACGGTCCTATGGCTACACCTTC. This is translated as CASSAGRSYGYTF.